This TCR beta chain was recovered during a study of blood T cell repertoires in COVID-19. Study details: In each case, the material was cDNA or gDNA derived from T cells, B-cell-depleted T cells, or PBMCs.

Authors' analysis steps: Quantification of nucleated cells was approximated via reference gene primer amplification. The protocol was immunoSEQ multiplex PCR, while the TCRdb copy is restricted to in-frame clones and leaves out a portion. That table is the source of V, J and clone size, and D and trimming were worked out from the DNA. In the table there are about 19,000 clones, 82% of which are singletons. This TCR came from a human donor in a cohort sampled during active COVID-19. The source material was peripheral blood.

CDR3 loop: CAWSVDRENTEAFF. CDR3 nucleotide sequence: TGTGCCTGGAGTGTAGACAGGGAGAACACTGAAGCTTTCTTT. The genes are TRBV30 and TRBJ1-1, with 7 bases lining up with TRBD1. The CDR3 is made up of 14 amino acids. J gave up 1 base and V 0 bases, and 2 bases lay outside the gene matches. Germline V gives CDR1 GTSNPN, CDR2 SVGIG (reference sequence).